These T cell receptor beta chains were read from a single sample in a study of control samples from healthy donors and cancer patients. Libraries were prepared by immunoSEQ multiplex PCR; TCRdb keeps only in-frame clonotypes and omits some of them. The sample includes 130,000 or so clones, about 88% seen only once; the top ten take about 3.2%. The sequencing sample was made of blood. Receptors were obtained from a man in his forties or fifties in good health. Both conserved end residues are part of each CDR3.

>11|TRBV18
CASTRGNTIYF
>15|TRBV7-9
CASSSRWSGANVLTF
>19|TRBV7-9
CASSFNPTGGTSGTGELFF
>15|TRBV7-6
CASSLATNVFDGYTF
>15|TRBV7-2
CASSLGLAGRGTQYF
>14|TRBV18
CASSPPGGTQPQHF
>14|TRBV9
CASSVWGFGNEQFF
>16|TRBV3-1/TRBV3-2
CASSQVTAGGLETQYF
>15|TRBV2
CASRGQGGNNSPLHF
>13|TRBV5-6
CASSKGRDYGYTF
>15|TRBV9
CASSYRGRSADTQYF
>13|TRBV2
CASNIDRALEAFF
>14|TRBV27
CASSPSSSYNEQFF
>15|TRBV6-6
CASSYYGPSYGEQFF
>15|TRBV15
CATSRDRGLIETQYF
>14|TRBV7-6
CASSHPWSSGELFF
>15|TRBV5-5
CASSLPAGGIYEQYF
>12|TRBV28
CASSLLDYGYTF
>13|TRBV12-3/TRBV12-4
CASSFGTAIEAFF
>14|TRBV15
CATSSQVLENIQYF
>12|TRBV6-5
CASSYDRITQYF
>15|TRBV1
CTSSRSTGGHYEQYF
>14|TRBV28
CASSLSGFGNEQFF
>17|TRBV4-2
CASSYGLADKGDYEQYF
>15|TRBV14
CASSPRPSRYNEQFF
>14|TRBV5-4
CASSLASFTDTQYF
>16|TRBV11-1
CASSLVAGSVSGEQYF
>11|TRBV30
CAWSVGNTIYF
>12|TRBV28
CASTLPRGPQHF
>13|TRBV14
CASKGGGVSEAFF
>17|TRBV6-1
CASSERTKLTPNYGYTF
>17|TRBV6-1
CASSGWTGGMGTGELFF
>15|TRBV18
CASSPREQGGQPQHF
>14|TRBV9
CASADMVAGNTIYF
>14|TRBV30
CAWSPPTAYYEQYF
>15|TRBV6-1
CASSEDRVAGETQYF
>22|TRBV7-2
CASSLAFKGLASYLSSTDTQYF
>13|TRBV5-1
CASSLDRLWEQYF
>14|TRBV28
CASSPLSGSDTQYF